This T cell receptor beta chain was profiled in a study of CD8 T cells in Susac syndrome. In the case of this clonotype: Its antigen is still unknown.

With random hexamers, reverse transcription was performed on 0.5 to 1 ug of RNA. TCRdb reprocessed the immunoSEQ multiplex PCR reads via MiXCR and lists one record per CDR3 protein. The sample lists about 120,000 distinct CDR3 sequences; 85% to 95% were seen once. Overall study results and limits: Clonal expansion involving Susac CD8+ cells peaked in TEMRA cells and active patients.

The CDR3 totals 14 residues. The V gene's germline CDR1 is SGHVS and CDR2 FQNEAQ. After removal of 5 bases from V and 5 bases from J, the junction contained 6 bases not matched to a gene. This TCR derives from a human donor with Susac syndrome. J is TRBJ1-2 and V is TRBV7-8; 9 positions match TRBD1. Material: CD8+ T cells from PBMCs. The CDR3: CASSVDRGSYGYTF. The CDR3 nucleotides are TGTGCCAGCAGCGTCGACAGGGGGAGTTATGGCTACACCTTC.